The source of this T cell receptor beta chain is a study of OX40 agonist ivuxolimab in advanced cancers. Of note for this clone: Its matching antigen is unknown.

Some clones are missing from TCRdb's copy, which holds only in-frame ones; the method was immunoSEQ multiplex PCR. This sample yields approximately 69,000 clones, of which about 80% are seen a single time; about 2.2% belongs to the top ten. The V gene's germline CDR1 is LNHDA and CDR2 SQIVND (reference sequence). The CDR3 runs 13 residues. V was trimmed by 6 bases and J by 7 bases, leaving 13 bases between them. Whole-study findings and limits: Blood T cells, both CD4+ and CD8+, expanded clonally by week 6 at 0.1 to 3.0 mg/kg. Certain nonresponding patients likewise had low normalized T-cell clonal expansion.

This chain connects TRBV19 to TRBJ2-1; weak D call: TRBD1 (6 bases). The sequence was obtained from an adult with an advanced solid tumor such as melanoma, head and neck, liver or kidney cancer. The input for sequencing was CD4+ or CD8+ T cells sorted from blood, taken in a trial of the OX40 agonist ivuxolimab. This CDR3 is CASSQQGWNEQFF. The CDR3 coding sequence is TGTGCCAGTAGCCAACAGGGTTGGAATGAGCAGTTCTTC.